The 13 T cell receptor beta chains in this list originate from one sample, sequenced in a study of shared clonotypes between healthy human individuals. Assay used: immunoSEQ multiplex PCR; TCRdb lists only in-frame clones, some missing. This table holds a few million clones, more than 85% found once. The sample consisted of naive CD4+ T cells from PBMCs. Subset given: CD45RA+ positively selected. The receptors derive from a man younger than 35 in good health. Some clones in this sample may be carry-over from other donors' samples.

The V and J genes are TRBV7-2 and TRBJ2-2; no reliable D call. There are 15 residues in the CDR3. The germline CDR1 and CDR2 sequences are SGHTA and FQGNSA. Trimming removed 5 bases from V and 4 bases from J, with 14 bases in between. CDR3 DNA: TGTGCCAGCAGCCCCAAGGTTCTCCTCACCGGGGAGCTGTTTTTT. It specifies CASSPKVLLTGELFF. The whole variable domain, remainder taken from reference TRBV7-2 and TRBJ2-2, is GAGVSQSPSNKVTEKGKDVELRCDPISGHTALYWYRQSLGQGLEFLIYFQGNSAPDKSGLPSDRFSAERTGGSVSTLTIQRTQQEDSAVYLCASSPKVLLTGELFFGEGSRLTVL.

The V and J genes are TRBV4-1 and TRBJ2-1, with TRBD1 matching over 7 bases. The CDR3 runs 18 residues. The junction had 17 bases not matched to a gene; V was cut back by 0 bases and J by 9 bases. Per germline, CDR1 MGHRA and CDR2 YSYEKL. The CDR3 loop is CASSQDPHGQVVRGEQFF. Here the CDR3 DNA reads TGCGCCAGCAGCCAAGATCCACACGGACAGGTAGTTAGGGGTGAGCAGTTCTTC.

This chain uses TRBV5-6 with TRBJ2-3; possible D gene TRBD2, 6 bases. The CDR3 runs 12 residues. Trimming shortened V by 3 bases and J by 7 bases, and 9 bases separated the two germline ends. The germline gives CDR1 SGHDT, CDR2 YYEEEE. Here the CDR3 reads CASSWRGYTQYF. Here the CDR3 DNA reads TGTGCCAGCAGCTGGAGGGGTTATACGCAGTATTTT.

Notes on this clone: Other DNA sequences of this sample code for an identical CDR3. The gene calls are TRBV18 and TRBJ1-1; D remains ambiguous. Germline assignment: CDR1 KGHSH and CDR2 LQKENI. The CDR3 consists of 13 residues. Trimming stripped 1 base from V and 1 base from J, with 4 bases between. Written as DNA, the CDR3 is TGTGCCAGCTCACCACGTCAGAACACTGAAGCTTTCTTT. Translating gives CASSPRQNTEAFF.

The V call is TRBV5-1, the J call TRBJ2-1; 7 bases fit TRBD2. The CDR3 has 16 residues. Trimming took 3 bases from V and 4 from J; bases not matched to a gene: 10. CDR1 is SGHRS, CDR2 YFSETQ, per germline. The CDR3 spells CASSSGLVEGYNEQFF. The CDR3, as DNA: TGCGCCAGCAGCTCAGGACTAGTGGAAGGTTACAATGAGCAGTTCTTC.

V and J are TRBV28 and TRBJ2-7; D is undetermined. The CDR3 spans 12 residues. Germline assignment: CDR1 MDHEN and CDR2 SYDVKM. The V gene lost 6 bases and the J gene lost 8 bases, with 14 bases spanning the gap. CDR3 nucleotides: TGTGCCAGCAGGATGGGGTCGGTTAAGCAGTACTTC. Its protein product is CASRMGSVKQYF.

The rearrangement links TRBV7-6 to TRBJ1-3, with D tentatively TRBD1 (6 bases). This CDR3 comprises 17 residues. Trimming stripped 0 bases from V and 2 bases from J, with 14 bases between. From germline, CDR1 is SGHVS and CDR2 FNYEAQ. As DNA, the CDR3 is TGTGCCAGCAGCTTAGCGGGGGCGCATCTCCCTGGAAACACCATATATTTT. Encoded protein: CASSLAGAHLPGNTIYF.

The chain combines TRBV7-3 with TRBJ2-1, with D possibly being TRBD2 (5 bases). Germline CDR1 is SGHTA and CDR2 is FQGTGA. The CDR3 length is 16 residues. Trimming removed 5 bases from V and 4 bases from J, with 18 bases in between. The chain's CDR3 is CASSPTSAANYNEQFF. DNA of the CDR3: TGTGCCAGCAGCCCCACCTCAGCGGCCAATTACAATGAGCAGTTCTTC.

The J gene is TRBJ2-7, the V gene TRBV7-9, with 12 bases matching TRBD1. CDR3 length equals 19 residues. From germline, CDR1 is SEHNR and CDR2 FQNEAQ (reference sequence). With V trimmed by 4 bases and J by 0 bases, 13 bases remained unmatched. The CDR3 nucleotides read TGTGCCAGCAGCTCATACCGGGACAGGGGGCACTCCAGCTCCTACGAGCAGTACTTC. Translating gives CASSSYRDRGHSSSYEQYF. The full variable domain, completed using reference TRBV7-9 and TRBJ2-7, is DTGVSQNPRHKITKRGQNVTFRCDPISEHNRLYWYRQTLGQGPEFLTYFQNEAQLEKSRLLSDRFSAERPKGSFSTLEIQRTEQGDSAMYLCASSSYRDRGHSSSYEQYFGPGTRLTVT.

The chain employs TRBV6-5 and TRBJ2-2; possibly TRBD2 for D (5 bases). V lost 2 bases, J lost 7 bases, and 11 bases lay in between. The germline V gene has CDR1 MNHEY and CDR2 SVGAGI. The CDR3 has 14 amino acids. In DNA, the CDR3 is TGTGCCAGCAGTTACCCGGACTTCGACGGGGAGCTGTTTTTT. Protein: CASSYPDFDGELFF.

V gene TRBV6-5 combines with J gene TRBJ2-1; tentatively, D is TRBD2 (5 bases). Trimming shortened V by 7 bases and J by 6 bases, and 13 bases separated the two germline ends. The CDR3 length is 13 residues. CDR1 and CDR2 (germline): MNHEY, SVGAGI. CDR3 region: CASKELVSNEQFF. The CDR3 DNA reads TGTGCCAGCAAGGAACTAGTATCCAATGAGCAGTTCTTC.

The CDR3 loop reads CASSLFAQGNFQETQYF. The DNA for the CDR3 is TGTGCCAGCAGCTTATTCGCGCAGGGAAATTTCCAAGAGACCCAGTACTTC. The chain uses TRBV7-2 and TRBJ2-5; a possible D gene is TRBD1 (5 bases). CDR3 size: 17 residues. Germline CDR1 and CDR2: SGHTA and FQGNSA. V dropped 2 bases and J dropped 1 base, with 17 bases sitting between them.

The rearrangement joins TRBV27 to TRBJ2-4; 7 bases agree with TRBD1. This CDR3 has 16 residues. V was pared by 5 bases and J by 2 bases, with 9 bases of the junction left unmatched. Germline V gives CDR1 MNHEY, CDR2 SMNVEV (reference sequence). CDR3 residues: CASSTQQGWTKNIQYF. The CDR3 DNA reads TGTGCCAGCAGTACCCAACAGGGGTGGACCAAAAACATTCAGTACTTC.